This TCR beta chain was recovered during a study of CD8+ T cells in alopecia areata. Study information: Scoring treated patients' severity relied on the percentage of scalp area affected. Study results and caveats: Scalp clonality and expanded CD8+ clones among the top 100 were significantly decreased by tofacitinib. The study found that many expanded lesional clones persisted in scalp and blood during tofacitinib.

The germline V gene encodes CDR1 SGHRS and CDR2 YFSETQ. Trimming shortened V by 4 bases and J by 1 base, and 8 bases separated the two germline ends. The CDR3 sequence is 13 residues long. Reverse transcribed after extraction, RNA yielded cDNA as the sequencing template. Clones were sequenced by immunoSEQ multiplex PCR, and TCRdb holds only the in-frame ones, with some missing. This table has around 86,000 clones, around 70% appearing once. This clone was detected only a few times. What it binds is unknown. Treatment noted: oral pan-JAK inhibitor, 5-10 mg twice daily. Specimens obtained from alopecia areata patients comprised lesional scalp punch biopsies and peripheral blood.

Here the sequenced sample was CD8+ T cells sorted from blood, taken at approximately week 45, from a patient treated with tofacitinib. This TCR derives from a human donor with alopecia areata. The chain is built from TRBV5-1 and TRBJ1-1; a possible D gene is TRBD1 (5 bases). CDR3 DNA sequence: TGCGCCAGCAGCAACGGACAGAACACTGAAGCTTTCTTT. Translation: CASSNGQNTEAFF.